This TCR beta chain was sequenced for a study of graft-versus-host responses after intestinal transplantation. General study points: Recipient marrow contained GvH clones, some of which appeared first in ileum or blood.

The protocol was immunoSEQ multiplex PCR, while the TCRdb copy is restricted to in-frame clones and leaves out a portion. The table lists roughly 120,000 clones, approximately 90% of them singletons, with about 0.18% in the top ten. About this clone: Its antigen is as yet unknown.

The CDR3 loop spans 18 amino acids. CDR1 is SGHVS and CDR2 is FQNEAQ in the germline V gene. J gave up 1 base and V 4 bases, and 11 bases lay outside the gene matches. The receptor's source is a human donor who received an intestinal transplant. The sequenced sample was unstimulated CD4+ T cells sorted from spleen or lymph node cells, obtained before intestinal transplant. The chain uses TRBV7-8 and TRBJ2-2, with 8 bases fitting TRBD2. The CDR3 loop is CASSSPSSGDLNTGELFF. In DNA form, the CDR3 reads TGTGCCAGCAGCTCCCCCAGTAGCGGGGACTTGAACACCGGGGAGCTGTTTTTT.